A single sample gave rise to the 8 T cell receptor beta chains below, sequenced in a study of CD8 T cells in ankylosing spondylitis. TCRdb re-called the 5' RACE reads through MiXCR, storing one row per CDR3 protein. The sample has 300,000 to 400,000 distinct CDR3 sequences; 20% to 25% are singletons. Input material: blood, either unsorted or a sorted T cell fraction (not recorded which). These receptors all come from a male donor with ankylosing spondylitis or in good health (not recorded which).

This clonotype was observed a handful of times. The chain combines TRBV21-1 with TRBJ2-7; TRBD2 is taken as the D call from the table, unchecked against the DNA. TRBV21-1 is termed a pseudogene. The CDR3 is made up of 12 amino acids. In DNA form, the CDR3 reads TGTGCCAGCAGCGCCCTCCGGCCTTGTTGGTACTTC. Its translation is CASSALRPCWYF.

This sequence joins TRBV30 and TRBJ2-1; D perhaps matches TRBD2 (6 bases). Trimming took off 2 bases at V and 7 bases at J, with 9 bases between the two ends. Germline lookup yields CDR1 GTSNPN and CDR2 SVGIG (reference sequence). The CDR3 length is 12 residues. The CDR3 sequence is CAWSRGMNEQFF. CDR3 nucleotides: TGTGCCTGGAGTCGGGGGATGAATGAGCAGTTCTTC.

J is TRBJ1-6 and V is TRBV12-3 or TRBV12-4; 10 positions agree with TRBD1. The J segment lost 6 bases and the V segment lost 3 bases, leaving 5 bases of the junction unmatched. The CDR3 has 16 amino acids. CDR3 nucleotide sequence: TGTGCCAGCAGTTTGCCGGACAGGGGGGGTAATTCACCCCTCCACTTT. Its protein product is CASSLPDRGGNSPLHF.

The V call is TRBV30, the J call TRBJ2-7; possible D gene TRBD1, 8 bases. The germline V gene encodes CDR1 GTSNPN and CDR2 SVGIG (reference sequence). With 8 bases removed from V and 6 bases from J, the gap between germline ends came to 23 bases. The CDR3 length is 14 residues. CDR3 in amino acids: CAGGDTGGGIEQYF. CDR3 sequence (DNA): TGTGCCGGGGGGGATACAGGGGGTGGAATCGAGCAGTACTTC.

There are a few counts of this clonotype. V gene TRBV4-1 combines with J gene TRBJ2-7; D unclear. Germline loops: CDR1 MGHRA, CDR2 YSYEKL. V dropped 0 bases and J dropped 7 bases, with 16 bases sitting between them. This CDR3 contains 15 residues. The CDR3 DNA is TGCGCCAGCAGCCAAGATGACGTGGATGTAAGTGAGCAGTACTTC. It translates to CASSQDDVDVSEQYF.

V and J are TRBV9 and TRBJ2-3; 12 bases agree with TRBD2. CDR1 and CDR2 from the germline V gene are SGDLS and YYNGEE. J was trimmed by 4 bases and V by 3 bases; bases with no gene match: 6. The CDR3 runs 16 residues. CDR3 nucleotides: TGTGCCAGCAGCGCCGCTAGCGGGGGGGGTGCAGATACGCAGTATTTT. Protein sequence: CASSAASGGGADTQYF.

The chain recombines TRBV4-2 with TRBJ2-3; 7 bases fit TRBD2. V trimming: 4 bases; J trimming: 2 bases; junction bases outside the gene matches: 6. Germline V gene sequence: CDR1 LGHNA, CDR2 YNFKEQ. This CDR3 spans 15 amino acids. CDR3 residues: CASSPMRGNTDTQYF. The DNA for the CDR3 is TGTGCCAGCAGCCCCATGCGGGGGAACACAGATACGCAGTATTTT.

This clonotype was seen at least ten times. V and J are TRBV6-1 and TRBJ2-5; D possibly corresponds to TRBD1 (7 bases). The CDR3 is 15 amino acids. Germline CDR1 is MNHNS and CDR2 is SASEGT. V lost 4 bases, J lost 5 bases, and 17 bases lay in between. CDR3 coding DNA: TGTGCCAGCAGTGCCGGAAAGACAGGGAGGGAGACCCAGTACTTC. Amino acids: CASSAGKTGRETQYF.